This record covers a single TCR beta chain. Its antigen is still unknown. The repertoire was sequenced with immunoSEQ multiplex PCR; TCRdb's copy has only in-frame clones and lacks some. Among about 14,000 clones listed, 90% to 95% were seen once. These data are taken from a study of monozygotic twins with cystic fibrosis. The CDR3 is 15 amino acids. V shed 5 bases and J shed 6 bases, with 16 bases lying between them. The germline V gene has CDR1 MNHNY and CDR2 SVGAGI (reference sequence). Findings and limits, study-wide: Nucleotide-identical clonotype sharing was significantly higher within monozygotic CF twin pairs than between unrelated CF individuals.

This TCR was sampled from a girl aged 2-10 years with cystic fibrosis. The chain links TRBV6-6 to TRBJ1-4; D call uncertain. Sequenced material: blood. CDR3 protein: CASSPAGGRDEKLFF. CDR3 in DNA: TGTGCCAGCAGTCCCGCCGGTGGTAGAGATGAAAAACTGTTTTTT.